This record concerns one T cell receptor beta chain sequence. The data belong to a study of cytomegalovirus exposure and HLA in healthy donors. CDR1 is MGHDK and CDR2 is SYGVNS in the germline V gene. The CDR3 consists of 14 residues. Trimming stripped 1 base from V and 5 bases from J, with 11 bases between. Produced via immunoSEQ multiplex PCR; TCRdb's table is partial and in-frame only. Here the sample spans 150,000 to 200,000 clones, approximately 96% being singletons. Sequences were obtained from PBMCs. This sequence joins TRBV25-1 and TRBJ2-5, with TRBD2 as a possible D gene (7 bases). The TCR comes from a woman aged 18-29 years in good health and CMV-seronegative. The DNA of the CDR3 is TGTGCCAGCAGTGAATGGGCGGGGGCCGAGACCCAGTACTTC. Residues: CASSEWAGAETQYF. Supplemented by reference TRBV25-1 and TRBJ2-5, the full variable domain reads EADIYQTPRYLVIGTGKKITLECSQTMGHDKMYWYQQDPGMELHLIHYSYGVNSTEKGDLSSESTVSRIRTEHFPLTLESARPSHTSQYLCASSEWAGAETQYFGPGTRLLVL.